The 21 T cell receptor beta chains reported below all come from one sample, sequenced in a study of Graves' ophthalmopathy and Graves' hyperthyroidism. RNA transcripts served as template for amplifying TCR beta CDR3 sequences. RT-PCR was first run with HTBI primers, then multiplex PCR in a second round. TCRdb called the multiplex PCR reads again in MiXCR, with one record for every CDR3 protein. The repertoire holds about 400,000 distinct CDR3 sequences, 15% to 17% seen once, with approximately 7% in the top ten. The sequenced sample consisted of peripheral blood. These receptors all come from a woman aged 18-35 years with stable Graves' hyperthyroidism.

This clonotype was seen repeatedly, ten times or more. The CDR3 nucleotides are TGTGCCAGCAGCTATCCCAGGACTAGCGGGACCTACGAGCAGTACTTC. Residues: CASSYPRTSGTYEQYF. The V gene is TRBV5-6, the J gene TRBJ2-7, with 12 positions matching TRBD2. CDR1 is SGHDT, CDR2 YYEEEE, per germline. J lost 2 bases, V lost 3 bases, and 6 bases had no gene match. The CDR3 sequence is 16 residues long. The entire variable domain, with the rest obtained from reference TRBV5-6 and TRBJ2-7, is as follows: DAGVTQSPTHLIKTRGQQVTLRCSPKSGHDTVSWYQQALGQGPQFIFQYYEEEERQRGNFPDRFSGHQFPNYSSELNVNALLLGDSALYLCASSYPRTSGTYEQYFGPGTRLTVT.

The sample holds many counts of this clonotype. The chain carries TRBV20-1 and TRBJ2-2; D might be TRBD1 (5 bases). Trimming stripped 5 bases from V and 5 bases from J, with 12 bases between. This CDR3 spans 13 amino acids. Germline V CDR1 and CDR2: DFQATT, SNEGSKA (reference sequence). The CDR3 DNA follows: TGCAGTGCTGAGACAGTAAGGACCGGGGAGCTGTTTTTT. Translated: CSAETVRTGELFF.

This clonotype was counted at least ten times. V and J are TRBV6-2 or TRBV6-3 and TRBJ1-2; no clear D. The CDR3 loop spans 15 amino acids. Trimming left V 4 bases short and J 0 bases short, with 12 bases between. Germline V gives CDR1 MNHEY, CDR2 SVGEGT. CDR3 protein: CASSWTERTNYGYTF. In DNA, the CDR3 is TGTGCCAGCAGTTGGACTGAGAGGACTAACTATGGCTACACCTTC.

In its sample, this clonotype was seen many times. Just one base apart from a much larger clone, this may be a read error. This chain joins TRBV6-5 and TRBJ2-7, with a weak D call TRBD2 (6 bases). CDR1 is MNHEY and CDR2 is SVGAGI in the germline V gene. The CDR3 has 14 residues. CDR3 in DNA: TGTGCCGGCAGTTACCAGGAGGGACTCGACGAGCAGTACTTC. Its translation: CAGSYQEGLDEQYF.

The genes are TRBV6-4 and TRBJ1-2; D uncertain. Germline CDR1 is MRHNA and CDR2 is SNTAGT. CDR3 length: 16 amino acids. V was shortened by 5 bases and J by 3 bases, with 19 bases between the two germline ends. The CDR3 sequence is CASSPVGGEAHYGYTF. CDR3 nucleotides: TGTGCCAGCAGTCCAGTAGGAGGTGAGGCGCACTATGGCTACACCTTC.

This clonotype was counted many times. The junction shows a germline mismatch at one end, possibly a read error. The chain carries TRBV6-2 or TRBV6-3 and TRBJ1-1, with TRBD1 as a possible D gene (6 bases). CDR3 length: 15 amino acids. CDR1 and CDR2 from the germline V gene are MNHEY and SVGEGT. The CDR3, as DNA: TGTGCCAGCAGTTCCACCGGGGGGCGGCACACTGAAGCTCTCTTT. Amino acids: CASSSTGGRHTEALF.

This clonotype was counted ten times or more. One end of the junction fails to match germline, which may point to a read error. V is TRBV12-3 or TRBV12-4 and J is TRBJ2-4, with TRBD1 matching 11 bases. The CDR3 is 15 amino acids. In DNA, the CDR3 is TGTGCCAGCAGGAGAGGACAGGGGGCCAAAAACATTAAGTACTTC. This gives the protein CASRRGQGAKNIKYF.

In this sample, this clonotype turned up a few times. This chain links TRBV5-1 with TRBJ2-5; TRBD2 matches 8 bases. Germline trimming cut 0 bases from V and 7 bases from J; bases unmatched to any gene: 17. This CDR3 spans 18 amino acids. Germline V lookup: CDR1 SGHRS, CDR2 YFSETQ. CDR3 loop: CASSLALQTSVNSGTQYF. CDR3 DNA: TGCGCCAGCAGCTTGGCCCTGCAGACTAGCGTCAATAGTGGGACCCAGTACTTC.

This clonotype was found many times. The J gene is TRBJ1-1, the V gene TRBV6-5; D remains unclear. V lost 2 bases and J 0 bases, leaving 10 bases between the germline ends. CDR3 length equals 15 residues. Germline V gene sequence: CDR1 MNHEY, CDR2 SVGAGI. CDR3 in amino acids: CASSYDGRLNTEAFF. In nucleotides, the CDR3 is TGTGCCAGCAGTTACGATGGCAGACTGAACACTGAAGCTTTCTTT.

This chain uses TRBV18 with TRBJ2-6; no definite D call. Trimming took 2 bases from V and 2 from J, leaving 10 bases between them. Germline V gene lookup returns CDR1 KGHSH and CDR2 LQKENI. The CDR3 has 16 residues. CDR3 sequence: CASSPAVIAGANVLTF. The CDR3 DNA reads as TGTGCCAGCTCACCAGCGGTCATTGCTGGGGCCAACGTCCTGACTTTC. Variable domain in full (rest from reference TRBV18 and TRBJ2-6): NAGVMQNPRHLVRRRGQEARLRCSPMKGHSHVYWYRQLPEEGLKFMVYLQKENIIDESGMPKERFSAEFPKEGPSILRIQQVVRGDSAAYFCASSPAVIAGANVLTFGAGSRLTVL.

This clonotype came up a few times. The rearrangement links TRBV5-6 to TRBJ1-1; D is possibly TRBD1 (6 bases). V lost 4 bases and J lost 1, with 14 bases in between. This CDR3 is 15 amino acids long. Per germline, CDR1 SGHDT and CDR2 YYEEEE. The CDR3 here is CASSPVGGWNTEAFF. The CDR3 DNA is TGTGCCAGCAGCCCGGTGGGGGGCTGGAACACTGAAGCTTTCTTT.

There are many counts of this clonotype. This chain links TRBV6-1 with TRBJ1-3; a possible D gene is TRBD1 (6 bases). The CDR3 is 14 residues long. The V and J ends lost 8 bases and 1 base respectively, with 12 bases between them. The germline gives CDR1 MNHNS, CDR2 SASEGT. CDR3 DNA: TGTGCCAGCTCGACGGGACAATCTGGAAACACCATATATTTT. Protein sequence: CASSTGQSGNTIYF.

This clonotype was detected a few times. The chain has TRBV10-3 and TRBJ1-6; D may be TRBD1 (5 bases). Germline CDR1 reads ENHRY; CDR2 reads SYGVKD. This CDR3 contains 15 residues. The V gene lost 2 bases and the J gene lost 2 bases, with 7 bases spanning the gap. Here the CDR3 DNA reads TGTGCCATCAGTGAGGACAGCGCCTATAATTCACCCCTCCACTTT. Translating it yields CAISEDSAYNSPLHF.

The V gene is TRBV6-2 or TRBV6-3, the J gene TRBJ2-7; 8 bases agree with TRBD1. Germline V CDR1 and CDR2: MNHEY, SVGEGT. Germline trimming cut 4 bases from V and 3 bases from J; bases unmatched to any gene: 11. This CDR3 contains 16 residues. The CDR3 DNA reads TGTGCCAGCAGTTGGACATTAGACAGGGGAGACTACGAGCAGTACTTC. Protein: CASSWTLDRGDYEQYF.

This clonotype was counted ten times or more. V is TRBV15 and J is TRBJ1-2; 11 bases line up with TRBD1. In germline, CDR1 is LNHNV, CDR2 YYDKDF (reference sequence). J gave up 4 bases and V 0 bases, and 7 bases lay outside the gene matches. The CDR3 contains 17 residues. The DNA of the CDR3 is TGTGCCACCAGCAGAGATTTCGGACAGGGGGCGGTCTATGGCTACACCTTC. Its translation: CATSRDFGQGAVYGYTF.

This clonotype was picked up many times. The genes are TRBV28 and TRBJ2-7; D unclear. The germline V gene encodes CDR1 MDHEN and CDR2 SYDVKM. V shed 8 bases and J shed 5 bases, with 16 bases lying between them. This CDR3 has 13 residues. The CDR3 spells CASALVQGDEQYF. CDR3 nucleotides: TGTGCCAGCGCCCTAGTACAAGGCGACGAGCAGTACTTC. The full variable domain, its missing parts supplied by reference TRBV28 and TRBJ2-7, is DVKVTQSSRYLVKRTGEKVFLECVQDMDHENMFWYRQDPGLGLRLIYFSYDVKMKEKGDIPEGYSVSREKKERFSLILESASTNQTSMYLCASALVQGDEQYFGPGTRLTVT.

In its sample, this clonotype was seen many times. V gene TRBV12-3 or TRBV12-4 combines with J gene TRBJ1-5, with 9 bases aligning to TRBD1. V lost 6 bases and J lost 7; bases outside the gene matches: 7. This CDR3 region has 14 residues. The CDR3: CASRPGTGYQPQHF. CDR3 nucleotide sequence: TGTGCCAGCAGACCCGGGACAGGGTACCAGCCCCAGCATTTT.

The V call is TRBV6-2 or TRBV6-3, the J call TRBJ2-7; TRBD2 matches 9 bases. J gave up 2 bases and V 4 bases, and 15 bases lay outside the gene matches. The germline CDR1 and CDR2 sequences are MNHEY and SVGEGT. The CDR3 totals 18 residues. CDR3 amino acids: CASSWGRAGGFFAYEQYF. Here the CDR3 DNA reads TGTGCCAGCAGTTGGGGACGAGCGGGGGGATTTTTCGCCTACGAGCAGTACTTC.

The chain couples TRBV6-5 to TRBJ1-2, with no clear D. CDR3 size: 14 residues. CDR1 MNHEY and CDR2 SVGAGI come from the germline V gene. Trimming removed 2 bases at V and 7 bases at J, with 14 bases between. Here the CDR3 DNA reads TGTGCCAGCAGTTACGGACTGGGAAGCGGTGGCTACACCTTC. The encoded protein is CASSYGLGSGGYTF.

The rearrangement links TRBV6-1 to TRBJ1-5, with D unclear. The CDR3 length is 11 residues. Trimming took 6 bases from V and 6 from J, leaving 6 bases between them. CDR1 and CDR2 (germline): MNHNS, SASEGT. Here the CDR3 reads CASSGGQPQHF. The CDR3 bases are TGTGCCAGCAGCGGCGGTCAGCCCCAGCATTTT.

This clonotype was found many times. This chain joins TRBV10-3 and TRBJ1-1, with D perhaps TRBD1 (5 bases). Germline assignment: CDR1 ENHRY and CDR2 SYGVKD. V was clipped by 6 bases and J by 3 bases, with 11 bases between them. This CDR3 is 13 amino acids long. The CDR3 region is CAIRGPGYTEAFF. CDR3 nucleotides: TGTGCCATCAGGGGACCAGGGTACACTGAAGCTTTCTTT.